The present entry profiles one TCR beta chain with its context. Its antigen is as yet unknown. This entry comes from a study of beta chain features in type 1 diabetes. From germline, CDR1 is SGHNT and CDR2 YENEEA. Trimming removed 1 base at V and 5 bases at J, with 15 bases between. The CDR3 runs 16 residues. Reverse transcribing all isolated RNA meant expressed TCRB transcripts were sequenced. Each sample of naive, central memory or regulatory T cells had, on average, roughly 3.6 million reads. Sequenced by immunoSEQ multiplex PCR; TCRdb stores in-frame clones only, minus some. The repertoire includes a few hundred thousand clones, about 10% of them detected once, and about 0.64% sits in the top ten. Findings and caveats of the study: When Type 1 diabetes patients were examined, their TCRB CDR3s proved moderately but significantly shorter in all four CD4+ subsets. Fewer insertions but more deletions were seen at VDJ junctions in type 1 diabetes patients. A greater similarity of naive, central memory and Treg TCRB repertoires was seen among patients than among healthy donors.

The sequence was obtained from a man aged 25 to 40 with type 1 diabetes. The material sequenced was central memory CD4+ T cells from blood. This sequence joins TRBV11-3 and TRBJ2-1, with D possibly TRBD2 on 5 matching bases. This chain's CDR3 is CASSLGGSRGNNEQFF. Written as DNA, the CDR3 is TGTGCCAGCAGCTTAGGGGGTTCTCGGGGTAACAATGAGCAGTTCTTC.